Presented here are 17 T cell receptor beta chains from one specimen sequenced in a study of blood T cells in healthy people across ages (dated by TCRdb to the mid-2010s). The library was produced with 5' RACE. Sequencing relied on an Illumina HiSeq 2500. A second PCR of about 6 to 11 cycles was run with a J-beta primer mix and a sample-barcoded 5' primer. The public reads were quality trimmed at Q25 with fastp and then assembled into clones with MiXCR by TCRdb, keeping productive beta chains. Each CDR3 protein appears once, grouped with its most common genes and DNA. In this sample the table shows around 650,000 distinct CDR3 sequences, approximately 31% of which occur a single time. The top ten clonotypes cover about 16% of the sample. Input material: blood. The receptors derive from a woman aged 80 or over in good health. Donor details come from another sample of the same person, matched by shared clones.

The rearrangement links TRBV5-1 to TRBJ1-1; D may be TRBD1 (6 bases). Looked up from germline, CDR1 is SGHRS and CDR2 is YFSETQ. This CDR3 is built from 15 residues. The V and J ends lost 5 bases and 1 base respectively, with 15 bases between them. The CDR3 spells CASRLTGQQNTEAFF. In DNA form, the CDR3 reads TGCGCCAGCAGATTGACTGGACAGCAGAACACTGAAGCTTTCTTT.

This clonotype has a count of ten or more. This chain links TRBV15 with TRBJ2-7, with D possibly called TRBD1 or TRBD2 (5 bases each). The CDR3 runs 15 residues. Germline loops: CDR1 LNHNV, CDR2 YYDKDF (reference sequence). The V gene lost 3 bases and the J gene lost 5 bases, with 17 bases spanning the gap. The CDR3 spells CATSRGVTERDEQYF. The CDR3 DNA reads TGTGCCACCAGCAGGGGGGTGACCGAACGGGACGAGCAGTACTTC.

This clonotype was recorded at least ten times. J is TRBJ2-5 and V is TRBV9, with a weak D call TRBD1 (5 bases). Trimming pared 3 bases from V and 4 bases from J, leaving 13 bases between. Germline CDR1 SGDLS, CDR2 YYNGEE. This CDR3 spans 14 amino acids. The CDR3 DNA reads as TGTGCCAGCAGCGGAAGGGGTTTCGGAGAGACCCAGTACTTC. Its translation: CASSGRGFGETQYF. The complete variable domain, with remaining parts taken from reference TRBV9 and TRBJ2-5, reads DSGVTQTPKHLITATGQRVTLRCSPRSGDLSVYWYQQSLDQGLQFLIQYYNGEERAKGNILERFSAQQFPDLHSELNLSSLELGDSALYFCASSGRGFGETQYFGPGTRLLVL.

The chain has TRBV7-6 and TRBJ2-5; D unclear. Germline-derived CDR1 and CDR2 are SGHVS and FNYEAQ. This CDR3 comprises 10 residues. V was clipped by 8 bases and J by 3 bases, with 4 bases between them. This CDR3 reads CASPKETQYF. The CDR3 DNA sequence: TGTGCCAGCCCAAAAGAGACCCAGTACTTC.

This clonotype was found many times. Written as DNA, the CDR3 is TGCAGCGTTGCCCAGCAGCGGGGGGGATCAACGCAGTATTTT. This gives the protein CSVAQQRGGSTQYF. The gene calls are TRBV29-1 and TRBJ2-3; TRBD2 agrees at 10 bases. V was clipped by 4 bases and J by 9 bases; unmatched bases: 10. This CDR3 spans 14 amino acids. CDR1 and CDR2 (germline): SQVTM, ANQGSEA.

This clonotype appeared many times. The chain links TRBV6-5 to TRBJ2-7; TRBD2 agrees at 10 bases. The junction had 4 bases not matched to a gene; V was cut back by 7 bases and J by 4 bases. The germline V gene has CDR1 MNHEY and CDR2 SVGAGI. CDR3 size: 13 residues. The CDR3 spells CASTSGGAYEQYF. The CDR3 DNA reads as TGTGCCAGCACCAGCGGGGGGGCATACGAGCAGTACTTC.

In this sample, this clonotype turned up many times. The rearrangement links TRBV3-1 to TRBJ2-7; D remains unclear. Germline loops: CDR1 LGHDT, CDR2 YNNKEL (reference sequence). There are 16 residues in the CDR3. The ends were cut back, 4 bases at V and 0 bases at J, with 16 bases in the middle. The CDR3 loop is CASSRALGSSSYEQYF. The DNA of the CDR3 is TGTGCCAGCAGCCGAGCTTTGGGTTCAAGCTCCTACGAGCAGTACTTC.

The table lists this clonotype with many counts. The chain uses TRBV15 and TRBJ2-5; TRBD1 aligns across 9 bases. V shed 5 bases, J shed 8 bases, and the junction held 12 bases outside the gene matches. The CDR3 runs 15 residues. Germline V lookup: CDR1 LNHNV, CDR2 YYDKDF (reference sequence). This chain's CDR3 is CATSPGQGWDRTQYF. The DNA for the CDR3 is TGTGCCACCAGCCCCGGACAGGGGTGGGACCGTACCCAGTACTTC.

The table lists this clonotype with many counts. The V gene is TRBV6-2 or TRBV6-3, the J gene TRBJ2-1; 10 positions agree with TRBD2. CDR3 size: 13 residues. Germline CDR1 MNHEY, CDR2 SVGEGT. The J segment lost 10 bases and the V segment lost 4 bases, leaving 4 bases of the junction unmatched. The CDR3 DNA sequence: TGTGCCAGCAGTTCCACGACTAGCGGGGAGCAGTTCTTC. Residues: CASSSTTSGEQFF.

This clonotype was recorded many times. This sequence joins TRBV20-1 and TRBJ2-7; the match to TRBD1 covers 10 bases. The CDR3 contains 12 residues. Germline V CDR1 and CDR2: DFQATT, SNEGSKA (reference sequence). J gave up 6 bases and V 7 bases, and 6 bases lay outside the gene matches. The CDR3 nucleotides read TGCAGTGGGAACCGGGACAGGGGCGAGCAGTACTTC. Amino acids: CSGNRDRGEQYF.

The rearrangement links TRBV7-3 to TRBJ2-5; 7 nucleotides agree with TRBD2. V trimming: 5 bases; J trimming: 3 bases; junction bases outside the gene matches: 9. The CDR3 extends over 15 amino acids. Germline CDR1 and CDR2: SGHTA and FQGTGA. As DNA, the CDR3 is TGTGCCAGCAGCCTCATCCCGGCGGGAGAAGAGACCCAGTACTTC. Its protein product is CASSLIPAGEETQYF.

The V and J genes are TRBV5-1 and TRBJ1-4; no reliable D call. The CDR3 has 13 amino acids. From germline, CDR1 is SGHRS and CDR2 YFSETQ. With 4 bases removed from V and 3 bases from J, the gap between germline ends came to 7 bases. The CDR3 nucleotides are TGCGCCAGCAGCGCCGGGCCTAATGAAAAACTGTTTTTT. It translates to CASSAGPNEKLFF.

Ten or more counts support this clonotype. The chain joins TRBV20-1 to TRBJ2-7; D uncertain. Deletions cut 5 bases from V and 6 bases from J, with 14 bases between. This CDR3 comprises 12 residues. Germline CDR1 is DFQATT and CDR2 is SNEGSKA (reference sequence). CDR3 sequence (DNA): TGCAGTGCTGCCTTTCAAGGGCCCGAGCAGTACTTC. Translation: CSAAFQGPEQYF.

The chain has TRBV7-2 and TRBJ2-1; the match to TRBD2 covers 10 bases. This CDR3 contains 14 residues. CDR1 and CDR2 from the germline V gene are SGHTA and FQGNSA. The junction had 6 bases not matched to a gene; V was cut back by 4 bases and J by 9 bases. CDR3 loop: CASSSDSSGGEQFF. In DNA, the CDR3 is TGTGCCAGCAGCTCAGACTCTAGCGGGGGTGAGCAGTTCTTC.

This chain connects TRBV27 to TRBJ2-1; 8 positions agree with TRBD2. Germline CDR1 MNHEY, CDR2 SMNVEV (reference sequence). With 6 bases clipped from V and 9 bases from J, the junction kept 13 bases outside the gene matches. The CDR3 totals 15 residues. DNA for the CDR3: TGTGCCAGCAGCTTAGTGAGTAGCGGGGTTTTTGAGCAGTTCTTC. This translates into CASSLVSSGVFEQFF.

The chain employs TRBV7-8 and TRBJ1-1; TRBD1 is a possible D gene (5 bases). The germline V gene encodes CDR1 SGHVS and CDR2 FQNEAQ. The V gene lost 2 bases and the J gene lost 5 bases, with 15 bases spanning the gap. The CDR3 has 15 residues. The DNA of the CDR3 is TGTGCCAGCAGCTTAAGGGGTAGGGGAATGACTGAAGCTTTCTTT. This encodes CASSLRGRGMTEAFF. Filled out from reference TRBV7-8 and TRBJ1-1, the complete variable domain reads GAGVSQSPRYKVAKRGQDVALRCDPISGHVSLFWYQQALGQGPEFLTYFQNEAQLDKSGLPSDRFFAERPEGSVSTLKIQRTQQEDSAVYLCASSLRGRGMTEAFFGQGTRLTVV.

This clonotype was seen a single time. A much larger clone differs by one base, so this may be a read error. The gene calls are TRBV15 and TRBJ2-1; D is perhaps TRBD1 or TRBD2 (5 bases each). This CDR3 has 12 amino acids. Germline V gene lookup returns CDR1 LNHNV and CDR2 YYDKDF (reference sequence). The CDR3 coding sequence is TGTGCCACCAGCAGGAGGGGTAATGAGCAGTGCTTC. Translation: CATSRRGNEQCF.